The 23 T cell receptor beta chains in this list originate from one sample, sequenced in a study of shared clonotypes between healthy human individuals. The naive CD8 fraction comprised CD45RO-negative cells positively selected for CCR7 and excluded terminally differentiated effector memory CD45RA+ cells. Clones were sequenced by immunoSEQ multiplex PCR, and TCRdb holds only the in-frame ones, with some missing. The sample includes around 1.9 million clones, approximately 92% seen only once; the top ten take approximately 1.6%. The sample comprised naive CD8+ T cells from PBMCs. These receptors came from a man aged 18 to 29 in good health. Some clones in this sample may be carry-over from other donors' samples.

This clone showed up just once. The chain has TRBV27 and TRBJ1-1, with TRBD1 matching over 7 bases. Per the germline V gene, CDR1 is MNHEY and CDR2 is SMNVEV (reference sequence). V lost 4 bases and J lost 1; bases outside the gene matches: 3. There are 14 residues in the CDR3. Written as DNA, the CDR3 is TGTGCCAGCAGTTCGGGACAGTCGAACACTGAAGCTTTCTTT. This encodes CASSSGQSNTEAFF.

V and J are TRBV30 and TRBJ2-7; 7 nucleotides agree with TRBD1. CDR3 length equals 15 residues. CDR1 is GTSNPN, CDR2 SVGIG, per germline (reference sequence). Losses at the gene ends were 3 bases for V and 3 bases for J; bases not matched to a gene: 11. CDR3: CAWRGPTGTFYEQYF. Here the CDR3 DNA reads TGTGCCTGGAGGGGACCGACAGGGACCTTCTACGAGCAGTACTTC.

The chain is built from TRBV7-3 and TRBJ1-1; possible D gene TRBD1, 5 bases. V gave up 4 bases and J gave up 6 bases, with 24 bases separating them. The germline CDR1 and CDR2 sequences are SGHTA and FQGTGA. This CDR3 contains 17 residues. CDR3: CASSSTGGFISSAEAFF. Written as DNA, the CDR3 is TGTGCCAGCAGCTCGACCGGGGGTTTTATATCAAGTGCTGAAGCTTTCTTT.

About this clone itself: This specimen includes other DNA sequences encoding the same CDR3. CDR3 in DNA: TGTGCCAGCACTATATATAGCAATCAGCCCCAGCATTTT. It codes for CASTIYSNQPQHF. The genes are TRBV28 and TRBJ1-5; D unresolved. This CDR3 has 13 residues. CDR1 and CDR2 from the germline V gene are MDHEN and SYDVKM. The V end lost 7 bases, the J end lost 0 bases, and 7 bases lay between the germline ends. Full variable domain (rest looked up from reference TRBV28 and TRBJ1-5): DVKVTQSSRYLVKRTGEKVFLECVQDMDHENMFWYRQDPGLGLRLIYFSYDVKMKEKGDIPEGYSVSREKKERFSLILESASTNQTSMYLCASTIYSNQPQHFGDGTRLSIL.

This clone was recorded once. The chain combines TRBV9 with TRBJ2-2, with TRBD1 matching over 10 bases. V shed 3 bases, J shed 9 bases, and the junction held 5 bases outside the gene matches. The CDR3 sequence is 14 residues long. The germline V gene has CDR1 SGDLS and CDR2 YYNGEE. CDR3 in amino acids: CASSGQGALRELFF. In DNA, the CDR3 is TGTGCCAGCAGCGGACAGGGGGCGCTTAGGGAGCTGTTTTTT.

About this clone: The same CDR3 is also encoded by other DNA sequences in this sample. The rearrangement links TRBV10-3 to TRBJ1-1; D is possibly TRBD1 (6 bases). This CDR3 contains 14 residues. Germline CDR1 ENHRY, CDR2 SYGVKD. The ends were cut back, 3 bases at V and 1 base at J, with 9 bases in the middle. This CDR3 is CAISEQGENTEAFF. The CDR3 DNA sequence: TGTGCCATCAGTGAACAGGGCGAGAACACTGAAGCTTTCTTT.

For this clone: The sample carries other DNA sequences with the same CDR3. This chain links TRBV9 with TRBJ1-1, with D possibly TRBD1 on 5 matching bases. The V gene lost 3 bases and the J gene lost 5 bases, with 5 bases spanning the gap. CDR3 length: 11 amino acids. Germline loops: CDR1 SGDLS, CDR2 YYNGEE. The CDR3 region is CASSEGTEAFF. The DNA of the CDR3 is TGTGCCAGCAGCGAGGGGACTGAAGCTTTCTTT. The whole variable domain, filled in from reference TRBV9 and TRBJ1-1, reads DSGVTQTPKHLITATGQRVTLRCSPRSGDLSVYWYQQSLDQGLQFLIQYYNGEERAKGNILERFSAQQFPDLHSELNLSSLELGDSALYFCASSEGTEAFFGQGTRLTVV.

The chain links TRBV7-9 to TRBJ1-2; no firm D call. CDR1 is SEHNR and CDR2 is FQNEAQ in the germline V gene (reference sequence). This CDR3 has 15 amino acids. Trimming removed 1 base at V and 1 base at J, with 10 bases between. Here the CDR3 DNA reads TGTGCCAGCAGCTTAGGCCCGCAGGATAACTATGGCTACACCTTC. The encoded protein is CASSLGPQDNYGYTF.

The V gene is TRBV4-1, the J gene TRBJ2-1; TRBD2 matches at 8 bases. CDR1 and CDR2 (germline): MGHRA, YSYEKL. After removal of 6 bases from V and 7 bases from J, the junction contained 11 bases not matched to a gene. The CDR3 consists of 15 residues. The CDR3 is CASSPVSGRSNEQFF. The DNA for the CDR3 is TGCGCCAGCAGTCCAGTCAGCGGGAGATCGAATGAGCAGTTCTTC.

Only a few counts were recorded for this clone. The same CDR3 can be traced to other DNA sequences in this sample. The chain uses TRBV27 and TRBJ1-1; D may be TRBD1 (6 bases). Per germline, CDR1 MNHEY and CDR2 SMNVEV (reference sequence). The CDR3 is made up of 14 amino acids. The V end lost 3 bases, the J end lost 5 bases, and 13 bases lay between the germline ends. CDR3 protein: CASSFRGRGTEAFF. CDR3 nucleotide sequence: TGTGCCAGCAGTTTCAGGGGAAGAGGGACTGAAGCTTTCTTT.

The chain recombines TRBV29-1 with TRBJ2-5; perhaps D is TRBD1 or TRBD2 (5 bases each). The J call may be in error: the DNA end matches TRBJ2-7 better. Germline lookup yields CDR1 SQVTM and CDR2 ANQGSEA. The CDR3 runs 11 residues. This CDR3 is CSVRDGYEQYF. The CDR3 DNA is TGCAGCGTGAGGGACGGATACGAGCAGTACTTC.

V gene TRBV27 combines with J gene TRBJ1-5; D uncertain. Per the germline V gene, CDR1 is MNHEY and CDR2 is SMNVEV (reference sequence). The CDR3 has 10 amino acids. Between the trimmed V and J ends, which lost 8 bases and 10 bases, there was a span of 9 bases. The CDR3 region is CASGPRPQHF. The CDR3 DNA sequence: TGTGCCAGCGGCCCTCGCCCCCAGCATTTT.

The chain links TRBV27 to TRBJ2-7, with a weak D call TRBD1 (5 bases). Looked up from germline, CDR1 is MNHEY and CDR2 is SMNVEV (reference sequence). V lost 2 bases to trimming and J lost 7 bases, with 15 bases between them. The CDR3 is 14 residues long. CDR3 protein: CASSLVNTGGEQYF. In nucleotides, the CDR3 is TGTGCCAGCAGTTTAGTGAATACAGGTGGGGAGCAGTACTTC.

The J gene is TRBJ2-5, the V gene TRBV18; 9 positions match TRBD1. Germline assignment: CDR1 KGHSH and CDR2 LQKENI. This CDR3 has 16 residues. The ends lost 3 bases at V and 0 bases at J; junction bases unmatched: 5. The CDR3 DNA is TGTGCCAGCTCACCGGGACAGGGCGAAGACCAAGAGACCCAGTACTTC. This gives the protein CASSPGQGEDQETQYF.

About this clone itself: Additional DNA sequences in this sample encode the identical CDR3. This chain uses TRBV7-2 with TRBJ2-7; tentatively, D is TRBD2 (5 bases). V was cut by 4 bases and J by 2 bases, with 15 bases left in between. Germline loops: CDR1 SGHTA, CDR2 FQGNSA. This CDR3 has 15 amino acids. CDR3 DNA: TGTGCCAGCAGCTCCTCGAGGGTTATGACCTACGAGCAGTACTTC. Amino acid sequence: CASSSSRVMTYEQYF.

V gene TRBV7-6 combines with J gene TRBJ2-7, with no clear D. The V end lost 1 base, the J end lost 4 bases, and 8 bases lay between the germline ends. The germline gives CDR1 SGHVS, CDR2 FNYEAQ. The CDR3 is made up of 13 amino acids. Written as DNA, the CDR3 is TGTGCCAGCAGCTTAGGAGATAAGTACGAGCAGTACTTC. It encodes CASSLGDKYEQYF.

The chain couples TRBV7-9 to TRBJ2-7; TRBD1 matches at 7 bases. Germline V gives CDR1 SEHNR, CDR2 FQNEAQ (reference sequence). The CDR3 totals 14 residues. V lost 4 bases, J lost 4 bases, and 7 bases stayed unmatched. CDR3 residues: CASSSKTGLYEQYF. In DNA form, the CDR3 reads TGTGCCAGCAGCTCCAAGACAGGGTTATACGAGCAGTACTTC.

The genes are TRBV5-1 and TRBJ2-1; 14 bases match TRBD2. This CDR3 is built from 17 residues. The germline V gene has CDR1 SGHRS and CDR2 YFSETQ. V trimming: 4 bases; J trimming: 7 bases; junction bases outside the gene matches: 10. CDR3 bases: TGCGCCAGCAGCCCACGACTAGCGGGAGGGTTTCCTAATGAGCAGTTCTTC. It encodes CASSPRLAGGFPNEQFF. Combining the CDR3 with reference TRBV5-1 and TRBJ2-1 gives the whole variable domain KAGVTQTPRYLIKTRGQQVTLSCSPISGHRSVSWYQQTPGQGLQFLFEYFSETQRNKGNFPGRFSGRQFSNSRSEMNVSTLELGDSALYLCASSPRLAGGFPNEQFFGPGTRLTVL.

The V and J genes are TRBV2 and TRBJ2-1; 7 bases line up with TRBD2. The CDR3 is made up of 14 amino acids. Trimming took 6 bases from V and 8 from J; bases not matched to a gene: 10. Germline V gene sequence: CDR1 SNHLY, CDR2 FYNNEI. CDR3 nucleotides: TGTGCCAGCAGGGTCGGGGGGTTTTCCGATGAGCAGTTCTTC. Translating gives CASRVGGFSDEQFF. The complete variable domain, with remaining parts taken from reference TRBV2 and TRBJ2-1, reads EPEVTQTPSHQVTQMGQEVILRCVPISNHLYFYWYRQILGQKVEFLVSFYNNEISEKSEIFDDQFSVERPDGSNFTLKIRSTKLEDSAMYFCASRVGGFSDEQFFGPGTRLTVL.

This chain uses TRBV27 with TRBJ2-5; TRBD2 agrees at 8 bases. Germline V CDR1 and CDR2: MNHEY, SMNVEV (reference sequence). J was trimmed by 5 bases and V by 6 bases; bases with no gene match: 14. This CDR3 has 16 residues. CDR3 sequence (DNA): TGTGCCAGCAGCATTGGGAGCGGGAGTCTTTGGGAGACCCAGTACTTC. Encoded protein: CASSIGSGSLWETQYF.

The rearrangement links TRBV11-1 to TRBJ1-4; D is possibly TRBD1 (6 bases). Germline lookup yields CDR1 SGHAT and CDR2 FQDESV (reference sequence). Trimming removed 7 bases at V and 3 bases at J, with 15 bases between. The length of the CDR3 is 15 residues. The DNA for the CDR3 is TGTGCCAGCACCGACGGAGGACAGTCTAATGAAAAACTGTTTTTT. It specifies CASTDGGQSNEKLFF.

The J gene is TRBJ1-1, the V gene TRBV11-2; 9 bases are a match to TRBD1. From germline, CDR1 is SGHAT and CDR2 FQNNGV. The CDR3 consists of 17 residues. Trimming cost V 6 bases and J 0 bases; bases outside gene matches: 11. The DNA of the CDR3 is TGTGCCAGCAGGCCTACGGGACAGGGAGGAGTGAACACTGAAGCTTTCTTT. Translated, it gives CASRPTGQGGVNTEAFF.

This sequence joins TRBV4-1 and TRBJ2-7; TRBD2 matches at 10 bases. The V and J ends lost 3 bases and 0 bases, in that order; junction bases with no gene match: 5. The germline V gene encodes CDR1 MGHRA and CDR2 YSYEKL. The CDR3 runs 16 residues. In nucleotides, the CDR3 is TGCGCCAGCAGCCATAGACTAGCGGGCCTCTCCTACGAGCAGTACTTC. Encoded protein: CASSHRLAGLSYEQYF.